The rows below give T cell receptor beta chains drawn from one sample of a study of T cell responses to AZD1222 COVID-19 vaccine. Generated by immunoSEQ multiplex PCR, the TCRdb table keeps only in-frame clones and is missing some. The table shows 150,000 to 200,000 clones, with approximately 94% occurring only once. Material: peripheral blood, obtained on day 0 of AZD1222 vaccination. The receptor set was obtained from an adult in good health. CDR3s include the opening cysteine and the closing phenylalanine or tryptophan. The D gene is left open where the match is weak. Clone size is given for some rows only: seen once, a few or many times, or a class if the clone is expanded.

v_call,j_call,d_call,clone_size,cdr3_nt,cdr3_aa
TRBV12-3/TRBV12-4,TRBJ1-2,TRBD1,-,TGTGCCAGCAGTTCAGGGGGAAACTATGGCTACACCTTC,CASSSGGNYGYTF
TRBV5-1,TRBJ2-7,TRBD1,-,TGCGCCAGCAGCGCCGGACAGGGGGTCTCCTACGAGCAGTACTTC,CASSAGQGVSYEQYF
TRBV9,TRBJ2-7,-,-,TGTGCCAGCAGCGCCCACCCTACAGGGACCCATTCCTACGAGCAGTACTTC,CASSAHPTGTHSYEQYF
TRBV11-1,TRBJ1-1,TRBD1,-,TGTGCCAGCAGCCTGGACAGGGCCCGGGGGACTGAAGCTTTCTTT,CASSLDRARGTEAFF
TRBV30,TRBJ1-2,TRBD1,-,TGTGCCTGGACAACAGGGGGGGGCTACACCTTC,CAWTTGGGYTF
TRBV5-6,TRBJ1-1,-,-,TGTGCCAGCAGCTTCGGTGGCCCTGAAGCTTTCTTT,CASSFGGPEAFF
TRBV3-1/TRBV3-2,TRBJ2-7,-,-,TGTGCCAGCAGCCCACAAGTGAGTAGGACCGAGCAGTACTTC,CASSPQVSRTEQYF
TRBV18,TRBJ2-3,-,-,TGTGCCAGCTCACCACTGCCAAGGTCAGATACGCAGTATTTT,CASSPLPRSDTQYF
TRBV2,TRBJ1-1,TRBD1,-,TGTGCCAGCAGTGTGGCAGGGGGCGCAACCATTACTGAAGCTTTCTTT,CASSVAGGATITEAFF
TRBV5-6,TRBJ2-5,-,-,TGTGCCAGCAGCTCCACCTCCAGGAGAAGGGGAGAGACCCAGTACTTC,CASSSTSRRRGETQYF
TRBV4-3,TRBJ1-2,-,-,TGCGCCAGCAGCCAAGTAGCAGGGAGCGGCTACACCTTC,CASSQVAGSGYTF
TRBV18,TRBJ1-5,-,-,TGTGCCAGCTCACAAGGACAAATCAATCAGCCCCAGCATTTT,CASSQGQINQPQHF
TRBV27,TRBJ2-1,-,-,TGTGCCAGCAGTCTGCCGGGTTCTTACAATGAGCAGTTCTTC,CASSLPGSYNEQFF
TRBV4-2,TRBJ1-3,-,-,TGTGCCAGCAGCCAAGAATGGCCTAGCCAGGTTGGAAACACCATATATTTT,CASSQEWPSQVGNTIYF
TRBV6-5,TRBJ2-7,TRBD2,-,TGTGCCAGCAGTTTCGCGACTAGCGGGAGCGTCAACGAGCAGTACTTC,CASSFATSGSVNEQYF
TRBV4-2,TRBJ2-1,-,-,TGTGCCAGCAGCCAGGACCGGAGGAGCGTCTACAATGAGCAGTTCTTC,CASSQDRRSVYNEQFF
TRBV6-5,TRBJ2-3,-,-,TGTGCCAGCAGTTCCCCCCCAGATACGCAGTATTTT,CASSSPPDTQYF
TRBV5-5,TRBJ1-5,TRBD1,-,TGTGCCAGCAGCTGGGACAGGGGGAATCAGCCCCAGCATTTT,CASSWDRGNQPQHF
TRBV24-1,TRBJ1-2,-,-,TGTGCCACCAGTGAGAGGATCTCGAGCTATGGCTACACCTTC,CATSERISSYGYTF
TRBV10-3,TRBJ2-2,-,-,TGTGCCATCAGTGAAGAGCAGCCGGGGACCGGGGAGCTGTTTTTT,CAISEEQPGTGELFF
TRBV14,TRBJ2-7,TRBD2,once,TGTGCCAGCAGCCACCCGACGGGAGGGCCTGGGGACGAGCAGTACTTC,CASSHPTGGPGDEQYF
TRBV24-1,TRBJ2-5,-,-,TGTGCCACCAGTGAGGGGTTGGAGACCCAGTACTTC,CATSEGLETQYF
TRBV12-3/TRBV12-4,TRBJ2-2,-,-,TGTGCCAGCAGGCAACAGGTTACCGGGGAGCTGTTTTTT,CASRQQVTGELFF
TRBV25-1,TRBJ2-5,-,-,TGTGCCAGCAGTGAACAGCAGGAACAAGAGACCCAGTACTTC,CASSEQQEQETQYF
TRBV4-1,TRBJ1-3,TRBD1,-,TGCGCCAGCAGCCAAACGACAGGGAATGCCGGAAACACCATATATTTT,CASSQTTGNAGNTIYF
TRBV27,TRBJ1-5,TRBD1,-,TGTGCCAGCAGTTCCCAGGGACAGGTTGGGTATCAGCCCCAGCATTTT,CASSSQGQVGYQPQHF
TRBV27,TRBJ2-2,-,-,TGTGCCAGCAGCACCCACTTGGGGCGCACCGGGGAGCTGTTTTTT,CASSTHLGRTGELFF
TRBV29-1,TRBJ1-1,-,-,TGCAGCGTTGTCCCGGTAGCCATGAACACTGAAGCTTTCTTT,CSVVPVAMNTEAFF
TRBV18,TRBJ2-3,-,-,TGTGCCAGCTCATCGCTGGCAGATACGCAGTATTTT,CASSSLADTQYF
TRBV11-3,TRBJ2-1,-,-,TGTGCCAGCAGCTTAGTAGGAACTCGGGATGAGCAGTTCTTC,CASSLVGTRDEQFF
TRBV15,TRBJ2-7,TRBD2,-,TGTGCCACCAGCAGGGCCGGGACTAGCGGCTACTACGAGCAGTACTTC,CATSRAGTSGYYEQYF
TRBV10-3,TRBJ2-1,-,few,TGTGCCTCGAACCAGGGAGCCCCTTACAATGAGCAGTTCTTC,CASNQGAPYNEQFF
TRBV24-1,TRBJ1-5,TRBD1,-,TGTGCCACCAGTGATTCGGCCAGGGGGGCGACTTATCAGCCCCAGCATTTT,CATSDSARGATYQPQHF
TRBV5-6,TRBJ1-3,TRBD1,-,TGTGCCAGCAGCCCCACGGGACAGGGGAACCCCTCTGGAAACACCATATATTTT,CASSPTGQGNPSGNTIYF
TRBV28,TRBJ2-7,-,-,TGTGCCAGCAGTTTTTTGTTGGATTACGAGCAGTACTTC,CASSFLLDYEQYF
TRBV27,TRBJ2-2,-,-,TGTGCCAGCAGTTTAAGTCCAGGTTACGCGAACACCGGGGAGCTGTTTTTT,CASSLSPGYANTGELFF
TRBV20-1,TRBJ2-3,-,-,TGCAGTGCTCCGGTCACAGATACGCAGTATTTT,CSAPVTDTQYF
TRBV6-5,TRBJ1-1,TRBD1,-,TGTGCCAGCAGGGAGGACAGGTCAGCTGAAGCTTTCTTT,CASREDRSAEAFF
TRBV29-1,TRBJ1-2,TRBD1,-,TGCAGCGTTACAGGGGATGGCTACACCTTC,CSVTGDGYTF
TRBV6-5,TRBJ2-7,-,-,TGTGCCAGCAACGTGGAGGGGCGCATCAACGAGCAGTACTTC,CASNVEGRINEQYF
TRBV7-9,TRBJ2-5,-,-,TGTGCCAGCAGCGGACTAAGAGGGCAGGGGACAGAGACCCAGTACTTC,CASSGLRGQGTETQYF
TRBV6-5,TRBJ2-5,TRBD1,-,TGTGCCAGCAGTTACGTACAGGGGGAAGAGACCCAGTACTTC,CASSYVQGEETQYF
TRBV18,TRBJ2-7,-,-,TGTGCCAGCTCACCAGGAACCTCCTACGAGCAGTACTTC,CASSPGTSYEQYF
TRBV5-1,TRBJ2-3,TRBD1,-,TGCGCCAGCAGCTCAGGACAGGGGCAGGGGTATTTT,CASSSGQGQGYF
TRBV28,TRBJ2-1,-,once,TGTGCCAGCAGTTTAGAGACAGGGAGGGGGTACAATGAGCAGTTCTTC,CASSLETGRGYNEQFF
TRBV30,TRBJ2-7,TRBD1,-,TGTGCCTGGAGTGGGCAGGGGGCCTACGAGCAGTACTTC,CAWSGQGAYEQYF
TRBV6-5,TRBJ1-5,TRBD1,-,TGTGCCATCACCTTCGGGACAGGGGGCCAGCCCCAGCATTTT,CAITFGTGGQPQHF